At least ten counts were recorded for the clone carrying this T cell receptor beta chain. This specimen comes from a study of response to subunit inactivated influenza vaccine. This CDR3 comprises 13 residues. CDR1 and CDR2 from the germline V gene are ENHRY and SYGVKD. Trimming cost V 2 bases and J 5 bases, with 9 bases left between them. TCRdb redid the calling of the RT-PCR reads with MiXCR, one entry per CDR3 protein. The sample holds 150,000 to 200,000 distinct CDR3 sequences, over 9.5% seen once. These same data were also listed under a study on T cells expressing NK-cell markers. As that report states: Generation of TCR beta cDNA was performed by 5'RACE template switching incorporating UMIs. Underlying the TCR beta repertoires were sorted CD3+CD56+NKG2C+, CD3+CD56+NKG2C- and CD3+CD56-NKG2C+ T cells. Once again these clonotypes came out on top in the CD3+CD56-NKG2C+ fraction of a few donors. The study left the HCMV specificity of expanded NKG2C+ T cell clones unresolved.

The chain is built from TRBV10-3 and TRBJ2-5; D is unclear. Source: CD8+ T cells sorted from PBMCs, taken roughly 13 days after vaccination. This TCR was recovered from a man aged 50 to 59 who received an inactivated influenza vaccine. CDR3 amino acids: CAISESLRETQYF. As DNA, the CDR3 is TGTGCCATCAGTGAGAGTTTACGGGAGACCCAGTACTTC.